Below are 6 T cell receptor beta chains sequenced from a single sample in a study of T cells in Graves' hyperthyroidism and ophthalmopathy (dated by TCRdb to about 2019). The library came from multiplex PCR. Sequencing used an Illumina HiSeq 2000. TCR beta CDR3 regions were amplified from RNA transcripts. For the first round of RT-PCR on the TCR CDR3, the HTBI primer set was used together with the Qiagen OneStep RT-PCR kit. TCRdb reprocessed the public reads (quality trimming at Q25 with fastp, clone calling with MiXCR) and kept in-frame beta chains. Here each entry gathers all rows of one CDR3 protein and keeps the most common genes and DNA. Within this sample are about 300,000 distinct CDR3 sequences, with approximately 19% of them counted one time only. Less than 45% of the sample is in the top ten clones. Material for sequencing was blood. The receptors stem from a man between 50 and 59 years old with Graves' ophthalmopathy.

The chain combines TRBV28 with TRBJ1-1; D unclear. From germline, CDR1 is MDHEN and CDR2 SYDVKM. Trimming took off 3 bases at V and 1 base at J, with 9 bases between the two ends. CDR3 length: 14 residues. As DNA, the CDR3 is TGTGCCAGCAGTTTCTGGGCGGGGAACACTGAAGCTTTCTTT. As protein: CASSFWAGNTEAFF. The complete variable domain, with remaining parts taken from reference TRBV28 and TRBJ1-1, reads DVKVTQSSRYLVKRTGEKVFLECVQDMDHENMFWYRQDPGLGLRLIYFSYDVKMKEKGDIPEGYSVSREKKERFSLILESASTNQTSMYLCASSFWAGNTEAFFGQGTRLTVV.

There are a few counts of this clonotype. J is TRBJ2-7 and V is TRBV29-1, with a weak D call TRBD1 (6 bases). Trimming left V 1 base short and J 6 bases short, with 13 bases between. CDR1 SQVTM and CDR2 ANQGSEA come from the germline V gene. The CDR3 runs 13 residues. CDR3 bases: TGCAGCGTTGAAGTAACAGGGTTTAGCGAGCAGTACTTC. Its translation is CSVEVTGFSEQYF.

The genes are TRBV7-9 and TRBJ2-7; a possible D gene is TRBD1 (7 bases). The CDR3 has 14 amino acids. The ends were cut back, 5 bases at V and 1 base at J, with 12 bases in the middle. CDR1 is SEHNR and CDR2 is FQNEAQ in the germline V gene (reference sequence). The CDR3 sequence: CASSGRGRSYEQYF. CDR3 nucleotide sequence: TGTGCCAGCAGCGGCAGGGGGAGGTCCTACGAGCAGTACTTC.

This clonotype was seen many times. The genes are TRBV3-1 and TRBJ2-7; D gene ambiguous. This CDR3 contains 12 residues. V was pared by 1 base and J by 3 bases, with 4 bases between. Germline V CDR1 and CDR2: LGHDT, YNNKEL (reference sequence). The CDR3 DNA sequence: TGTGCCAGCAGCCAAGTAAACTACGAGCAGTACTTC. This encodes CASSQVNYEQYF.

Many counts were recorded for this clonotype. The CDR3 DNA reads TGTGCCAGCAGCCGGACAGGGGATGCCGGGGAGCTGTTTTTT. This translates into CASSRTGDAGELFF. This sequence joins TRBV11-2 and TRBJ2-2; 9 bases line up with TRBD1. The CDR3 is 14 amino acids. The germline CDR1 and CDR2 sequences are SGHAT and FQNNGV. The ends lost 5 bases at V and 6 bases at J; junction bases unmatched: 4.

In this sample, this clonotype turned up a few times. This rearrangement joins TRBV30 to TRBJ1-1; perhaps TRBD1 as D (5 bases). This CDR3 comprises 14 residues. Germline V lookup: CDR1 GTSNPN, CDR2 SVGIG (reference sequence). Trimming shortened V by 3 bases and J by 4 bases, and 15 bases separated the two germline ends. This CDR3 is CAWRDRGWGTEAFF. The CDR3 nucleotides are TGTGCCTGGAGGGACCGGGGGTGGGGCACTGAAGCTTTCTTT.